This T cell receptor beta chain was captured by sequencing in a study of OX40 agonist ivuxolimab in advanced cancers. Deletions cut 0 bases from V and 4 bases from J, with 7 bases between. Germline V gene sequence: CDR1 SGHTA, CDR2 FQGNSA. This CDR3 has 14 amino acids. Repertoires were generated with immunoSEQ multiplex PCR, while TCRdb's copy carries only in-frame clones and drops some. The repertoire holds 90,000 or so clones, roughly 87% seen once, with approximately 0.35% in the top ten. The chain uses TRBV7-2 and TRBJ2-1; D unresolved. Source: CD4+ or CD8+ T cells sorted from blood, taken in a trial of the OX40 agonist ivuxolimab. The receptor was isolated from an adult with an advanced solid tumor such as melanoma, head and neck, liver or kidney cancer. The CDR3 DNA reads TGTGCCAGCAGCTTAGCACGGAGATACAATGAGCAGTTCTTC. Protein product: CASSLARRYNEQFF.